This record covers a single T cell receptor beta chain. Its target is not known. The CDR3 runs to 17 residues. Trimming stripped 2 bases from V and 0 bases from J, with 17 bases between. Germline CDR1 MNHEY, CDR2 SVGEGT. The TCR library protocol was used to attach unique molecular identifiers. These identifiers were attached to individual cDNA molecules. MiXCR was run by TCRdb on the 5' RACE reads, yielding one entry per CDR3 protein. The data hold 55,000 to 65,000 distinct CDR3 sequences, with 8.5% to 10% observed a single time. The record originates from a study of early T cells in non-severe SARS-CoV-2 infection. As for the study in general: Bulk RNA isolated from unsorted whole blood underwent sequencing; chains were not paired.

Study-wide findings and caveats: VDJdb matches were skewed toward anti-spike CD8 T cell responses.

The clonotype originates from an adult who was a healthcare worker with PCR-confirmed SARS-CoV-2 infection or an uninfected control (not recorded which). The chain couples TRBV6-2 or TRBV6-3 to TRBJ2-7; D is unresolved. The material sequenced was whole blood. The CDR3 spells CASSYPVPGRVSYEQYF. The DNA for the CDR3 is TGTGCCAGCAGTTACCCCGTCCCCGGACGGGTCTCCTACGAGCAGTACTTC.